This paragraph reports one T cell receptor beta chain. The source of the sample is a study of blood T cell repertoires in COVID-19. The overall study: Samples taken during acute and convalescent COVID-19 were collected in the United States, Italy and Spain.

TCRdb's copy holds only in-frame clones and misses some; the assay was immunoSEQ multiplex PCR. Here the sample spans about 130,000 clones, around 80% being singletons. Input material: peripheral blood. The TCR was taken from a woman between 55 and 75 years old with acute or convalescent COVID-19.

CDR3 amino acids: CASGGQGYSEAFF. The CDR3 DNA reads TGTGCCAGCGGGGGACAGGGATATTCCGAAGCTTTCTTT. The chain is built from TRBV2 and TRBJ1-1, with 9 bases identical to TRBD1. CDR3 length equals 13 residues. The V gene end was trimmed by 8 bases and the J gene end by 8 bases; junction bases not matched to a gene: 9. Germline lookup yields CDR1 SNHLY and CDR2 FYNNEI. The full variable domain, in which reference TRBV2 and TRBJ1-1 provide the parts outside the CDR3, is EPEVTQTPSHQVTQMGQEVILRCVPISNHLYFYWYRQILGQKVEFLVSFYNNEISEKSEIFDDQFSVERPDGSNFTLKIRSTKLEDSAMYFCASGGQGYSEAFFGQGTRLTVV.